The rows below give T cell receptor beta chains drawn from one sample of a study of CD8+ T cells in alopecia areata. The protocol was immunoSEQ multiplex PCR, while the TCRdb copy is restricted to in-frame clones and leaves out a portion. The top ten hold about 24% of the sample, which has about 100,000 clones, 84% seen once. The sequences come from CD8+ T cells sorted from blood, collected at week 24, from a patient treated with tofacitinib. These receptor sequences come from a human donor with alopecia areata. Each CDR3 is given with its conserved first and last residue. Fields, in order: CDR3 DNA, CDR3 protein, J gene, V gene, clone size, D gene. The D gene is left open where the match is weak. Not all rows give a size; the values are once, few, many and, for expanded clones, a class.

CDR3 DNA: TGTGCCAGCAGCCACGCTAGCACAGATACGCAGTATTTT; CDR3 protein: CASSHASTDTQYF; J gene: TRBJ2-3; V gene: TRBV5-5; clone size: .; D gene: .
CDR3 DNA: TGTGCCAGCAGCAACTCGACGGGGACCGAGACCCAGTACTTC; CDR3 protein: CASSNSTGTETQYF; J gene: TRBJ2-5; V gene: TRBV7-9; clone size: .; D gene: .
CDR3 DNA: TGTGCCAGCAGCAGCCACCAGAACACCGGGGAGCTGTTTTTT; CDR3 protein: CASSSHQNTGELFF; J gene: TRBJ2-2; V gene: TRBV14; clone size: .; D gene: .
CDR3 DNA: TGTGCCAGCAGCTTGGGACAGGGGGTAGGCAGAGAAACCGAGCAGTACTTC; CDR3 protein: CASSLGQGVGRETEQYF; J gene: TRBJ2-7; V gene: TRBV5-5; clone size: .; D gene: TRBD1
CDR3 DNA: TGTGCCATCAGTGAGTCGGCGGGGGGCACAGATACGCAGTATTTT; CDR3 protein: CAISESAGGTDTQYF; J gene: TRBJ2-3; V gene: TRBV10-3; clone size: once; D gene: TRBD2
CDR3 DNA: TGCGCCAGCAGCCAAGAGGGAATCAGGGGCGCCCAACAAGAGACCCAGTACTTC; CDR3 protein: CASSQEGIRGAQQETQYF; J gene: TRBJ2-5; V gene: TRBV4-3; clone size: .; D gene: .
CDR3 DNA: TGTGCCAGCAGTAGATCCGGGACAGGGTGGGACGAGCAGTACTTC; CDR3 protein: CASSRSGTGWDEQYF; J gene: TRBJ2-7; V gene: TRBV27; clone size: .; D gene: TRBD1
CDR3 DNA: TGTGCCAGCAGCTCCCAGAGAGGGGGAGGGTATGGCTACACCTTC; CDR3 protein: CASSSQRGGGYGYTF; J gene: TRBJ1-2; V gene: TRBV7-9; clone size: .; D gene: .
CDR3 DNA: TGTGCCAGCAGCCAGGGGGATGAGCAGTTCTTC; CDR3 protein: CASSQGDEQFF; J gene: TRBJ2-1; V gene: TRBV4-2; clone size: once; D gene: .
CDR3 DNA: TGTGCTAGCAGTTTCCACTTCGGGGACAGCCAAGAGACCCAGTACTTC; CDR3 protein: CASSFHFGDSQETQYF; J gene: TRBJ2-5; V gene: TRBV7-7; clone size: .; D gene: TRBD1
CDR3 DNA: TGCAGCGTTGTGTGGGATGCAGGCTACGAGCAGTACTTC; CDR3 protein: CSVVWDAGYEQYF; J gene: TRBJ2-7; V gene: TRBV29-1; clone size: .; D gene: .
CDR3 DNA: TGTGCCAGCAGCCTCATGAGAGGGGGGAGCACTGAAGCTTTCTTT; CDR3 protein: CASSLMRGGSTEAFF; J gene: TRBJ1-1; V gene: TRBV14; clone size: few; D gene: .
CDR3 DNA: TGTGCCAGCAGTTTCGCGGGGGGGTTCACAGATACGCAGTATTTT; CDR3 protein: CASSFAGGFTDTQYF; J gene: TRBJ2-3; V gene: TRBV27; clone size: .; D gene: TRBD2
CDR3 DNA: TGTGCCAGCAGTCTGGTTGGGGGCGGCAATGAGCAGTTCTTC; CDR3 protein: CASSLVGGGNEQFF; J gene: TRBJ2-1; V gene: TRBV6-5; clone size: once; D gene: .
CDR3 DNA: TGTGCCAGCAGTGTCCGGAGACCGGGACAGGGGGTAGTTAAGGATACGCAGTATTTT; CDR3 protein: CASSVRRPGQGVVKDTQYF; J gene: TRBJ2-3; V gene: TRBV2; clone size: once; D gene: TRBD1
CDR3 DNA: TGTGCCACCTTTTCTAGCGGGGGTTACAATGAGCAGTTCTTC; CDR3 protein: CATFSSGGYNEQFF; J gene: TRBJ2-1; V gene: TRBV2; clone size: .; D gene: TRBD2
CDR3 DNA: TGTGCCACCAGCAGAGATCGGCAGGGCTATTATACTTACGAGCAGTACTTC; CDR3 protein: CATSRDRQGYYTYEQYF; J gene: TRBJ2-7; V gene: TRBV15; clone size: .; D gene: .
CDR3 DNA: TGTGCCAGCAGCTTAGGAACTGGACAGAAGAACACTGAAGCTTTCTTT; CDR3 protein: CASSLGTGQKNTEAFF; J gene: TRBJ1-1; V gene: TRBV7-2; clone size: .; D gene: .
CDR3 DNA: TGTGCCAGCAGCGCGGGACTAGCGGAGCTGTTTTTT; CDR3 protein: CASSAGLAELFF; J gene: TRBJ2-2; V gene: TRBV9; clone size: .; D gene: TRBD2
CDR3 DNA: TGTGCCAGCAGCAAACTAACCTCCAATGAGCAGTTCTTC; CDR3 protein: CASSKLTSNEQFF; J gene: TRBJ2-1; V gene: TRBV27; clone size: .; D gene: .
CDR3 DNA: TGTGCCAGCCGTTCCCCCTGGGGCGAGCAGTTCTTC; CDR3 protein: CASRSPWGEQFF; J gene: TRBJ2-1; V gene: TRBV27; clone size: .; D gene: .
CDR3 DNA: TGTGCCAGTAGTTCCTCGACATTATCGGGCACAGATACGCAGTATTTT; CDR3 protein: CASSSSTLSGTDTQYF; J gene: TRBJ2-3; V gene: TRBV19; clone size: .; D gene: .
CDR3 DNA: TGCAGCGTTGTTAGTTTTCGCCAGGGGGAGAAGAACACTGAAGCTTTCTTT; CDR3 protein: CSVVSFRQGEKNTEAFF; J gene: TRBJ1-1; V gene: TRBV29-1; clone size: .; D gene: TRBD1
CDR3 DNA: TGCAGCGCTCCACAGGGAAACGAGCAGTACTTC; CDR3 protein: CSAPQGNEQYF; J gene: TRBJ2-7; V gene: TRBV29-1; clone size: .; D gene: .
CDR3 DNA: TGTGCCAGCAGCTTCTTCGGTGCGGAAGAGACCCAGTACTTC; CDR3 protein: CASSFFGAEETQYF; J gene: TRBJ2-5; V gene: TRBV7-9; clone size: .; D gene: .
CDR3 DNA: TGTGCCAGCAGCCCCCAGACAGGGGGCACGCCCGAGCAGTACTTC; CDR3 protein: CASSPQTGGTPEQYF; J gene: TRBJ2-7; V gene: TRBV9; clone size: .; D gene: TRBD1
CDR3 DNA: TGTGCCAGCAGTGAAAGGGACACGGCAAATCTGAATGAAAAACTGTTTTTT; CDR3 protein: CASSERDTANLNEKLFF; J gene: TRBJ1-4; V gene: TRBV25-1; clone size: once; D gene: .
CDR3 DNA: TGCGCCAGCAGCCAAGATTGGGAAGACAATGAGCAGTTCTTC; CDR3 protein: CASSQDWEDNEQFF; J gene: TRBJ2-1; V gene: TRBV4-3; clone size: .; D gene: .
CDR3 DNA: TGTGCCAGCAGCCCGACGGGGGGGCCAGATACGCAGTATTTT; CDR3 protein: CASSPTGGPDTQYF; J gene: TRBJ2-3; V gene: TRBV14; clone size: .; D gene: TRBD2
CDR3 DNA: TGCAGCGTCGAAAGCGGGGAAAAATACAATGAGCAGTTCTTC; CDR3 protein: CSVESGEKYNEQFF; J gene: TRBJ2-1; V gene: TRBV29-1; clone size: .; D gene: TRBD2
CDR3 DNA: TGTGCCAGCAGCCTCCCCAACCCTTACAATGAGCAGTTCTTC; CDR3 protein: CASSLPNPYNEQFF; J gene: TRBJ2-1; V gene: TRBV7-9; clone size: .; D gene: .
CDR3 DNA: TGTGCCAGTAGTCTCGGGGGGTCCTACAATGAGCAGTTCTTC; CDR3 protein: CASSLGGSYNEQFF; J gene: TRBJ2-1; V gene: TRBV19; clone size: few; D gene: TRBD2
CDR3 DNA: TGTGCCAGCAGTTTAATGTGGCAGGGGAGCAATCAGCCCCAGCATTTT; CDR3 protein: CASSLMWQGSNQPQHF; J gene: TRBJ1-5; V gene: TRBV27; clone size: .; D gene: .
CDR3 DNA: TGTGCCAGCAGTGCCTGGGGGGGGGCACAAGAGACCCAGTACTTC; CDR3 protein: CASSAWGGAQETQYF; J gene: TRBJ2-5; V gene: TRBV6-4; clone size: .; D gene: .
CDR3 DNA: TGCGCCACTTCCCCCCAGGCTAGCGGGCTCACAGATACGCAGTATTTT; CDR3 protein: CATSPQASGLTDTQYF; J gene: TRBJ2-3; V gene: TRBV4-3; clone size: .; D gene: TRBD2
CDR3 DNA: TGTGCCACTAACCCCTACGCGGGGGCGAGTAGCACAGATACGCAGTATTTT; CDR3 protein: CATNPYAGASSTDTQYF; J gene: TRBJ2-3; V gene: TRBV28; clone size: .; D gene: .
CDR3 DNA: TGTGCCTGGAGTAGGACCCTTGGAGGGTACTTTGACACTGAAGCTTTCTTT; CDR3 protein: CAWSRTLGGYFDTEAFF; J gene: TRBJ1-1; V gene: TRBV30; clone size: .; D gene: .
CDR3 DNA: TGTGCCAGCAGTGCAACCGGGACAGGGGTACAGCCCCAGCATTTT; CDR3 protein: CASSATGTGVQPQHF; J gene: TRBJ1-5; V gene: TRBV27; clone size: .; D gene: TRBD1
CDR3 DNA: TGTGCCAGCGGGGCGGGGGGCCACACAGATACGCAGTATTTT; CDR3 protein: CASGAGGHTDTQYF; J gene: TRBJ2-3; V gene: TRBV7-8; clone size: .; D gene: TRBD2
CDR3 DNA: TGTGCCAGCAGTAAAACCGACAGGCCGTACCAAGAGACCCAGTACTTC; CDR3 protein: CASSKTDRPYQETQYF; J gene: TRBJ2-5; V gene: TRBV7-2; clone size: .; D gene: .
CDR3 DNA: TGTGCCAGCAGCCGAGTAACAGCGGAATACGAGCAGTACTTC; CDR3 protein: CASSRVTAEYEQYF; J gene: TRBJ2-7; V gene: TRBV5-8; clone size: .; D gene: .
CDR3 DNA: TGTGCCAGCAGTACCCACGGAAATCAGCCCCAGCATTTT; CDR3 protein: CASSTHGNQPQHF; J gene: TRBJ1-5; V gene: TRBV27; clone size: .; D gene: .
CDR3 DNA: TGCGCCAGCCAGAAGGGGGTGTCGACAGCGCAAGAGACCCAGTACTTC; CDR3 protein: CASQKGVSTAQETQYF; J gene: TRBJ2-5; V gene: TRBV5-1; clone size: once; D gene: .
CDR3 DNA: TGTGCCAGCTCACCTAAGGACCCGAGCTCCTACGAGCAGTACTTC; CDR3 protein: CASSPKDPSSYEQYF; J gene: TRBJ2-7; V gene: TRBV18; clone size: .; D gene: .
CDR3 DNA: TGTGCCAGCAGCCCCGAACGAGCGGGCTACACCTTC; CDR3 protein: CASSPERAGYTF; J gene: TRBJ1-2; V gene: TRBV7-9; clone size: .; D gene: .
CDR3 DNA: TGTGCCAGCAGTGATTGGAGCAGACCTGGGGATGAGCAGTTCTTC; CDR3 protein: CASSDWSRPGDEQFF; J gene: TRBJ2-1; V gene: TRBV2; clone size: .; D gene: .
CDR3 DNA: TGTGCCAGCAGCTTATTTTGGAGGGAAGCGACAGGTACTAGCACAGATACGCAGTATTTT; CDR3 protein: CASSLFWREATGTSTDTQYF; J gene: TRBJ2-3; V gene: TRBV11-3; clone size: .; D gene: .
CDR3 DNA: TGTGCCAGCAGCATTAGACTAGTAGGTTACGAGCAGTACTTC; CDR3 protein: CASSIRLVGYEQYF; J gene: TRBJ2-7; V gene: TRBV7-8; clone size: .; D gene: .
CDR3 DNA: TGCAGCGTTGAAGGGGTAGCGGGGGGGCCGGGTCAGTACTTC; CDR3 protein: CSVEGVAGGPGQYF; J gene: TRBJ2-5; V gene: TRBV29-1; clone size: .; D gene: TRBD2
CDR3 DNA: TGTGCTAGTGGTTTGGTAGTGGGGGCACCGAGCTCCTACAATGAGCAGTTCTTC; CDR3 protein: CASGLVVGAPSSYNEQFF; J gene: TRBJ2-1; V gene: TRBV12-5; clone size: .; D gene: .
CDR3 DNA: TGCAGCGTAACGGGAACAGGGACCGGGGAGCTGTTTTTT; CDR3 protein: CSVTGTGTGELFF; J gene: TRBJ2-2; V gene: TRBV29-1; clone size: .; D gene: .
CDR3 DNA: TGTGCCTGGCAACAGGGGAGGACTGAAGCTTTCTTT; CDR3 protein: CAWQQGRTEAFF; J gene: TRBJ1-1; V gene: TRBV30; clone size: .; D gene: TRBD1
CDR3 DNA: TGTGCCAGCAGCCCCTCTAGCGGGGGGGATTACGAGCAGTACTTC; CDR3 protein: CASSPSSGGDYEQYF; J gene: TRBJ2-7; V gene: TRBV7-2; clone size: .; D gene: TRBD2
CDR3 DNA: TGCGCCAGCAGCACCGAGACAGGGATCACCGGGGAGCTGTTTTTT; CDR3 protein: CASSTETGITGELFF; J gene: TRBJ2-2; V gene: TRBV5-1; clone size: once; D gene: TRBD1
CDR3 DNA: TGTGCCAGCAGCTTGCGGATCTCGCAGTATTTT; CDR3 protein: CASSLRISQYF; J gene: TRBJ2-3; V gene: TRBV5-5; clone size: .; D gene: .